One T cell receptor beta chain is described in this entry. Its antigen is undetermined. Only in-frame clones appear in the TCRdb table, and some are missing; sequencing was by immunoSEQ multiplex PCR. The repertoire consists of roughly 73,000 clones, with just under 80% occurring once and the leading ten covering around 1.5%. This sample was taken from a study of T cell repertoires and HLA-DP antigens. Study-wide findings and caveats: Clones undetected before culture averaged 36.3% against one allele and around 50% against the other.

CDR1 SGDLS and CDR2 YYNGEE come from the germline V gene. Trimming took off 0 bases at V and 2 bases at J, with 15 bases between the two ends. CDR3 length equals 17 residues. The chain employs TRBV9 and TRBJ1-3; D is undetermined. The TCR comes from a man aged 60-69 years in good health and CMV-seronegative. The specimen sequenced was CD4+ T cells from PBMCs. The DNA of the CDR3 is TGTGCCAGCAGCGTAGAGGTGGGCAGTTCTGCTGGAAACACCATATATTTT. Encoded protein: CASSVEVGSSAGNTIYF.